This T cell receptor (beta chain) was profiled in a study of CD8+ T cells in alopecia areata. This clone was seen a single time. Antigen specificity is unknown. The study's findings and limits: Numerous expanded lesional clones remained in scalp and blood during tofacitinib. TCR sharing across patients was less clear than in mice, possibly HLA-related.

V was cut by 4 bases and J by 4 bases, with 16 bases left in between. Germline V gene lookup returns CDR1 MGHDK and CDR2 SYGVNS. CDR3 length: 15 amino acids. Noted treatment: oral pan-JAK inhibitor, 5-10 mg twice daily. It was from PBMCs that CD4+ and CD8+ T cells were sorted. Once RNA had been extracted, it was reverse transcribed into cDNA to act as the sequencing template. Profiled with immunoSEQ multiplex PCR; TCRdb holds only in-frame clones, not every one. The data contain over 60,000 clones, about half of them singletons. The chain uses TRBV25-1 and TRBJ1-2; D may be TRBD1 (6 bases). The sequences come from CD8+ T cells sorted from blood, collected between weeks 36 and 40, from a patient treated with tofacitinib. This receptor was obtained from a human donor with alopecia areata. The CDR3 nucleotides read TGTGCCAGCAGTGGCGGGACGCCGGGGGCCTATGGCTACACCTTC. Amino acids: CASSGGTPGAYGYTF.